This T cell receptor (beta chain) came from a study of identical twins. This clonotype was found a few times. Its specificity is not known. Notes on the study in general: Insertions were fewer in abundant cord blood beta clonotypes, whereas memory repertoires showed none of this pattern. Analyses of zero insertions could, in part, be confounded by invariant MAIT and iNKT cells.

Using its own MiXCR run on the 5' RACE reads, TCRdb lists one record per CDR3 protein. This table holds some 710,000 distinct CDR3 sequences, 6.1% found once. All of the donors were Caucasians in good health. Sequencing was carried out using naive T cells sorted from blood. The sequence was collected from a man aged 18 to 29 in good health.

This CDR3 is CASSSVSGTGPYEQYF. Written as DNA, the CDR3 is TGTGCCAGCAGTTCAGTTTCCGGGACAGGGCCCTACGAGCAGTACTTC. The chain joins TRBV27 to TRBJ2-7, with 9 bases identical to TRBD1. The J segment lost 2 bases and the V segment lost 4 bases, leaving 9 bases of the junction unmatched. The CDR3 is 16 amino acids. Germline loops: CDR1 MNHEY, CDR2 SMNVEV (reference sequence).